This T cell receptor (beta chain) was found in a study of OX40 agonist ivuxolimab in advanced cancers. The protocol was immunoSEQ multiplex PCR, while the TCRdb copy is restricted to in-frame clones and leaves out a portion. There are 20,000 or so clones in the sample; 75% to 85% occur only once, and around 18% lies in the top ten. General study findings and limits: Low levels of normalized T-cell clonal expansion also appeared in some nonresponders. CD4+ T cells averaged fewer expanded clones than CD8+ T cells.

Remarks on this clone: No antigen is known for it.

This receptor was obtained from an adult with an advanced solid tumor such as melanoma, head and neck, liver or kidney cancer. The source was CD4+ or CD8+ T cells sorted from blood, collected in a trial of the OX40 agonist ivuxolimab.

Here the CDR3 DNA reads TGTGCCAGCAGACAACTAGATTCCACAGATACGCAGTATTTT. It translates to CASRQLDSTDTQYF. The chain links TRBV9 to TRBJ2-3, with D perhaps matching TRBD2 (5 bases). Trimming cost V 5 bases and J 2 bases, with 12 bases left between them. This CDR3 spans 14 amino acids. CDR1 is SGDLS and CDR2 is YYNGEE in the germline V gene.